The clone carrying this T cell receptor (beta chain) is medium-sized within its sample. Its target is unknown. Specified time point: sample taken at primary tumor resection. Without sorting, whole RNA was sequenced from tumor, nontumor lung or frozen PBMC. This CDR3 region has 15 residues. After removal of 1 base from V and 2 bases from J, the junction contained 3 bases not matched to a gene. From germline, CDR1 is SGHVS and CDR2 FQNEAQ. This entry comes from a study of spatial heterogeneity in lung cancer. A unique molecular identifier was carried by every single TCR cDNA molecule. TCRdb used MiXCR to reprocess the 5' RACE reads, holding one entry per CDR3 protein. The sample lists tens of thousands of distinct CDR3 sequences, approximately 15% occurring once. General observations from the study: Counts of expanded alpha and beta TCRs within tumors tracked the tumor nonsynonymous mutation count.

The V call is TRBV7-8, the J call TRBJ1-1; 8 nucleotides line up with TRBD1. This sample comprised lung tumor tissue, obtained at surgery. The sequence derives from a female donor with early-stage non-small cell lung cancer. CDR3 coding DNA: TGTGCCAGCAGCTTAGGACAGGGGTTCAACACTGAAGCTTTCTTT. Translated, it gives CASSLGQGFNTEAFF.